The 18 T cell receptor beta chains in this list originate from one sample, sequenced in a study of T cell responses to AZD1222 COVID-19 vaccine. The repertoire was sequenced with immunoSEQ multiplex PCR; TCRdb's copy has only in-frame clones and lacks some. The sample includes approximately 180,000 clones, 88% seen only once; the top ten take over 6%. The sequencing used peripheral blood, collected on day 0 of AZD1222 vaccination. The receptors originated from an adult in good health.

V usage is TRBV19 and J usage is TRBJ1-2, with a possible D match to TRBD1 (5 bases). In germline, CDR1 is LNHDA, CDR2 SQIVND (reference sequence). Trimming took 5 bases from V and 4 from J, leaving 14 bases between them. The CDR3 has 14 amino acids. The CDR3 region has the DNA TGTGCCAGTAGTCAAGGGGAGGTCGCCTATGGCTACACCTTC. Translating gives CASSQGEVAYGYTF.

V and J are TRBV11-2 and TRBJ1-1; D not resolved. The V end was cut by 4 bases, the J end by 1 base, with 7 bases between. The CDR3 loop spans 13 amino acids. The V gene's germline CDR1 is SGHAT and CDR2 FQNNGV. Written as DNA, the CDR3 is TGTGCCAGCAGCTCTTTGGGGAACACTGAAGCTTTCTTT. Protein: CASSSLGNTEAFF.

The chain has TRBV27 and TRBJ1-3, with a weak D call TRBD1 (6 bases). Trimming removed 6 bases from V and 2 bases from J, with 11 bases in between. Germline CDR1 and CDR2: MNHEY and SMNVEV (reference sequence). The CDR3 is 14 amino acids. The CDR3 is CASSGQRAGNTIYF. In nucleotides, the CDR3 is TGTGCCAGCAGCGGACAGAGAGCTGGAAACACCATATATTTT.

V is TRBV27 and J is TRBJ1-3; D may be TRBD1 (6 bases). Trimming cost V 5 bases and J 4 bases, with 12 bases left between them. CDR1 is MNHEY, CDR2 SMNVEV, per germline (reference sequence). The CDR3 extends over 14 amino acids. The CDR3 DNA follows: TGTGCCAGCAGTGCGGCGGGGGCAGGAAACACCATATATTTT. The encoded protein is CASSAAGAGNTIYF.

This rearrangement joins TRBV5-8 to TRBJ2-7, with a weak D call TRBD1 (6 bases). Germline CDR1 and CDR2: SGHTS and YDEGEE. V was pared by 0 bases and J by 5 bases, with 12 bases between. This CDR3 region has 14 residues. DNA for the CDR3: TGTGCCAGCAGCTTGGGCAGGGGTGGAGACGAGCAGTACTTC. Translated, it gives CASSLGRGGDEQYF.

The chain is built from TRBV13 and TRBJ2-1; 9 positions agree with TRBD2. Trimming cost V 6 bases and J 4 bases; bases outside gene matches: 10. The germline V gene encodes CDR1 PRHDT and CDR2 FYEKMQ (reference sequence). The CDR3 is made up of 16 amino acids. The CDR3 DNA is TGTGCCAGCAGGATCTATAGCGGGGGTGAGTACAATGAGCAGTTCTTC. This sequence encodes CASRIYSGGEYNEQFF.

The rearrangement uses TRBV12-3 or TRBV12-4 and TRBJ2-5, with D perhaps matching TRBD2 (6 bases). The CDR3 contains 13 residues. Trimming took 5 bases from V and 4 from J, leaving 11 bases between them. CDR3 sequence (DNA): TGTGCCAGCAGTCGACTAGTGAGAGAGACCCAGTACTTC. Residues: CASSRLVRETQYF.

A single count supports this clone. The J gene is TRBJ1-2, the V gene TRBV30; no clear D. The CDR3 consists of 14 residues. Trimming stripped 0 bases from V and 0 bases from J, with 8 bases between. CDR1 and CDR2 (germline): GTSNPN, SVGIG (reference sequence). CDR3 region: CAWSVHRSNYGYTF. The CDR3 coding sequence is TGTGCCTGGAGTGTGCACCGATCTAACTATGGCTACACCTTC. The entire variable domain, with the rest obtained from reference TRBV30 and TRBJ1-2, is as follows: SQTIHQWPATLVQPVGSPLSLECTVEGTSNPNLYWYRQAAGRGLQLLFYSVGIGQISSEVPQNLSASRPQDRQFILSSKKLLLSDSGFYLCAWSVHRSNYGYTFGSGTRLTVV.

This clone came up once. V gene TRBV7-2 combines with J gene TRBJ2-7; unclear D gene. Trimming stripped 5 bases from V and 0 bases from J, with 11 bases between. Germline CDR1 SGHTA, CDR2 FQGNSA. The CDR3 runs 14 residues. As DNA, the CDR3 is TGTGCCAGCAGCCCTCGTGGCCCCTCCTACGAGCAGTACTTC. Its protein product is CASSPRGPSYEQYF.

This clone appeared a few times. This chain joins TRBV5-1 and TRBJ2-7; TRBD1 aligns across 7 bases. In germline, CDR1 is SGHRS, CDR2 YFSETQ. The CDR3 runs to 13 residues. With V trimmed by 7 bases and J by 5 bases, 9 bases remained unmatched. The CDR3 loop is CASSRQGVDEQYF. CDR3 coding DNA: TGCGCCAGCTCGCGACAGGGAGTGGACGAGCAGTACTTC.

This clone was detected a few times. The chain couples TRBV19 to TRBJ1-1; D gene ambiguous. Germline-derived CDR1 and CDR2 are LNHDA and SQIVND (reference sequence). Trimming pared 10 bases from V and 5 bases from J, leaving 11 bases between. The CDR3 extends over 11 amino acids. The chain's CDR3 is CATKWRTEAFF. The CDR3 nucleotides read TGTGCCACCAAGTGGCGGACTGAAGCTTTCTTT.

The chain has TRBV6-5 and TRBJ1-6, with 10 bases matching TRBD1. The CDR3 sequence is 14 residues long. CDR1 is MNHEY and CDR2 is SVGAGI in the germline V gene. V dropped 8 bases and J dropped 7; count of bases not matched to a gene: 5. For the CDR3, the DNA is TGTGCCAGCCCCGGGACAGGGGAAAATTCACCCCTCCACTTT. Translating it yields CASPGTGENSPLHF.

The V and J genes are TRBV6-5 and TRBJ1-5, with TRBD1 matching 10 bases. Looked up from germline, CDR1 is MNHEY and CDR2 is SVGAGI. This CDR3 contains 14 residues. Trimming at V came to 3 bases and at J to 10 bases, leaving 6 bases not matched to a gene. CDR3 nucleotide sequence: TGTGCCAGCAGTTATACCGGGACAGGGGACCCCCAGCATTTT. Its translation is CASSYTGTGDPQHF.

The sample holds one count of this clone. The CDR3 region has the DNA TGTGCCAGCTGCCTGCCGTCCAATGAAAAACTGTTTTTT. Its protein product is CASCLPSNEKLFF. The chain joins TRBV28 to TRBJ1-4; D not resolved. CDR1 is MDHEN, CDR2 SYDVKM, per germline. Trimming left V 8 bases short and J 5 bases short, with 12 bases between. This CDR3 has 13 amino acids.

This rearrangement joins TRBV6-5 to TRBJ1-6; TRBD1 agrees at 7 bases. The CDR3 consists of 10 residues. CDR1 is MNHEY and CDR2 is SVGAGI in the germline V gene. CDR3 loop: CAHRGPPLHF. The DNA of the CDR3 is TGTGCGCACAGGGGTCCACCCCTCCACTTT.

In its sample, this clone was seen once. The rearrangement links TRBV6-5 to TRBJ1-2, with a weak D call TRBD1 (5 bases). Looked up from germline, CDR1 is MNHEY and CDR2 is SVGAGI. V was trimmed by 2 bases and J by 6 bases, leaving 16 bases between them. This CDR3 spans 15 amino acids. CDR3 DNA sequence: TGTGCCAGCAGTTACGGGATAGCAGGGCGGGATGGCTACACCTTC. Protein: CASSYGIAGRDGYTF.

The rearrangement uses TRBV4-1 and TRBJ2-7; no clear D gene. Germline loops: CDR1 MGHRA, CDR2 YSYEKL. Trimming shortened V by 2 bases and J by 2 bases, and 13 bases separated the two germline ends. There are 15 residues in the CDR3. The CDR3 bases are TGCGCCAGCAGCCAAACCCAAGGTGGCCCCTACGAGCAGTACTTC. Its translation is CASSQTQGGPYEQYF.

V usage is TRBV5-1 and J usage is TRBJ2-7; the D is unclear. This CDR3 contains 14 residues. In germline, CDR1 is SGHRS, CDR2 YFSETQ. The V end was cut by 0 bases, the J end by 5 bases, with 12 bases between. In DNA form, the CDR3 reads TGCGCCAGCAGCTTGGGGCTCGGCCCCCACGAGCAGTACTTC. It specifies CASSLGLGPHEQYF.